The text below deals with one T cell receptor (beta chain). What it recognizes is unknown. The CDR3 extends over 15 amino acids. The ends lost 3 bases at V and 3 bases at J; junction bases unmatched: 5. CDR1 and CDR2 (germline): KGHDR, SFDVKD. This specimen comes from a study of T cell responses to AZD1222 COVID-19 vaccine. Study-level results: The number of AZD1222 recipients seropositive at baseline was only five or six. Repertoire samples came only from after the peak T cell response.

The method was immunoSEQ multiplex PCR; TCRdb's version includes in-frame clones alone and lacks a portion of them. The table lists about 160,000 clones, about nine tenths of them singletons, with around 1.5% in the top ten. The sequence came from an adult in good health. This specimen consisted of peripheral blood, obtained on day 0 of AZD1222 vaccination. The V gene is TRBV24-1, the J gene TRBJ1-2, with 8 bases aligning to TRBD1. CDR3 bases: TGTGCCACCAGTGATACGACAGGGGTTCACTATGGCTACACCTTC. As protein: CATSDTTGVHYGYTF.